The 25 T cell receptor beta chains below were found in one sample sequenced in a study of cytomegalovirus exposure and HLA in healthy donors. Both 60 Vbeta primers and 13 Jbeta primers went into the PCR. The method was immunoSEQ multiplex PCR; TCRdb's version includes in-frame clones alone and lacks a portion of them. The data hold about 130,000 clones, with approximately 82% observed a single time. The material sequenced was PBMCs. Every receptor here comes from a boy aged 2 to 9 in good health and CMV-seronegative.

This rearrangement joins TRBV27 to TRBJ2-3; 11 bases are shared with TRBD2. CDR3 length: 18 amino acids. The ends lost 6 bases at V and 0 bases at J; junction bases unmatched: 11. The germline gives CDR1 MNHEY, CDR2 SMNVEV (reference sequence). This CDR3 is CASRLAGELETSTDTQYF. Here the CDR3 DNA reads TGTGCCAGCAGACTAGCGGGAGAACTAGAAACTAGCACAGATACGCAGTATTTT.

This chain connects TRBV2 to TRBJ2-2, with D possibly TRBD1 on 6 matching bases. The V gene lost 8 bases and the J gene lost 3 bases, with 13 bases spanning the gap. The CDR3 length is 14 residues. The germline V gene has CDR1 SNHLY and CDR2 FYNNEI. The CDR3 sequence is CASALGQYTGELFF. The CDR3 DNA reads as TGTGCCAGCGCCCTCGGACAGTACACCGGGGAGCTGTTTTTT.

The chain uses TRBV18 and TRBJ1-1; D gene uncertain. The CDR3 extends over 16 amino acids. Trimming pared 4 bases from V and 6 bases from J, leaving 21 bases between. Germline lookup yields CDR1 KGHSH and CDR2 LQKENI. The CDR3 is CASSLLHFRDPPEAFF. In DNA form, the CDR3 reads TGTGCCAGCTCACTCCTTCACTTCCGGGATCCCCCTGAAGCTTTCTTT.

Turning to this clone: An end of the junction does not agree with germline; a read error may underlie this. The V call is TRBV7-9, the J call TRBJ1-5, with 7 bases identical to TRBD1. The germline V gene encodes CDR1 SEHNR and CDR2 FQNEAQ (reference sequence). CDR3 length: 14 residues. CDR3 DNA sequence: TGTTCCAGCAGCTCGGGACAGTTCAATCAGCCCCAGCATTTT. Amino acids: CSSSSGQFNQPQHF.

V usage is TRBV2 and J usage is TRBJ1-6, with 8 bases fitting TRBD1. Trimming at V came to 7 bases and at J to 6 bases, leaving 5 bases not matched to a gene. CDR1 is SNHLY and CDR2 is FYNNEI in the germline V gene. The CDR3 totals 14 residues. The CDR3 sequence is CASKNRGSNSPLHF. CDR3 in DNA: TGTGCCAGCAAGAACAGGGGGAGTAATTCACCCCTCCACTTT.

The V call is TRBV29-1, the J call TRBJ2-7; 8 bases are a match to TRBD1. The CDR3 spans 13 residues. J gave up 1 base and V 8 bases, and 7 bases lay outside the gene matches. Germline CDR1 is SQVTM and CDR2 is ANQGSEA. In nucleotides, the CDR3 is TGCAGCACCCGGACAGGGTTTTCCTACGAGCAGTACTTC. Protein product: CSTRTGFSYEQYF.

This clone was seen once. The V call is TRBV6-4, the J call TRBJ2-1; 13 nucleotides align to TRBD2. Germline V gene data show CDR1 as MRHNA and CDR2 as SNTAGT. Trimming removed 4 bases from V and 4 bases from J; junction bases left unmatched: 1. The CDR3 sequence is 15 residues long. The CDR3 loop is CASSGTSGGYNEQFF. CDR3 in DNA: TGTGCCAGCAGTGGGACTAGCGGGGGTTACAATGAGCAGTTCTTC.

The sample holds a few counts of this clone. CDR3 sequence (DNA): TGTGCCAGCAGTCCCCAAGGGGGTAGAGGGACTGAAGCTTTCTTT. Amino acids: CASSPQGGRGTEAFF. V usage is TRBV6-1 and J usage is TRBJ1-1; possible D gene TRBD1, 6 bases. V was clipped by 5 bases and J by 5 bases, with 18 bases between them. From germline, CDR1 is MNHNS and CDR2 SASEGT. The CDR3 contains 15 residues.

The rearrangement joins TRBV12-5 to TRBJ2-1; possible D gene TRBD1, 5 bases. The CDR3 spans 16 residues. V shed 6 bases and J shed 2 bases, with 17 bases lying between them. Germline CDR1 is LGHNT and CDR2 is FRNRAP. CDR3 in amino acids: CASGINEQAAYNEQFF. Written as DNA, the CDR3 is TGTGCTAGTGGCATAAACGAACAGGCTGCCTACAATGAGCAGTTCTTC. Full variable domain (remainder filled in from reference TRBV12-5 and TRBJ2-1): DARVTQTPRHKVTEMGQEVTMRCQPILGHNTVFWYRQTMMQGLELLAYFRNRAPLDDSGMPKDRFSAEMPDATLATLKIQPSEPRDSAVYFCASGINEQAAYNEQFFGPGTRLTVL.

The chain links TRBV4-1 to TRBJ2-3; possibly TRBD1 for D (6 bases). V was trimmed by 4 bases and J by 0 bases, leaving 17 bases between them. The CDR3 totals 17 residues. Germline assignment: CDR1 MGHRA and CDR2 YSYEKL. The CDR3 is CASSRKGGQSSTDTQYF. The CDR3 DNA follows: TGCGCCAGCAGCCGGAAAGGTGGACAGTCTAGCACAGATACGCAGTATTTT.

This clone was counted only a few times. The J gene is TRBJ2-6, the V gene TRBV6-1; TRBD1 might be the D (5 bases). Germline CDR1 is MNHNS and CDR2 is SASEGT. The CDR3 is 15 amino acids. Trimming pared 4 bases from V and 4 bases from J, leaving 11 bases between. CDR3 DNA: TGTGCCAGCAGTGTTAGGGGAACCGGGGCCAACGTCCTGACTTTC. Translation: CASSVRGTGANVLTF.

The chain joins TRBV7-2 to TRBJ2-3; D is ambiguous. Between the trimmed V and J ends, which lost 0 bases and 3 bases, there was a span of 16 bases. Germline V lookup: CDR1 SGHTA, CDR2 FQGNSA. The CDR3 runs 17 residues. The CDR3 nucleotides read TGTGCCAGCAGCTTAGCGCTACCTGGGCTTGGGACAGATACGCAGTATTTT. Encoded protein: CASSLALPGLGTDTQYF.

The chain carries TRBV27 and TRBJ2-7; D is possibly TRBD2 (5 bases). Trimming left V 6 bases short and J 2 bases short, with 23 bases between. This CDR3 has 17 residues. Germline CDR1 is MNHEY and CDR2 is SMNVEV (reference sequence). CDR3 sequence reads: CASRRREGPPLTYEQYF. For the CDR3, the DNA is TGTGCCAGCAGGAGACGGGAAGGACCCCCCCTGACCTACGAGCAGTACTTC.

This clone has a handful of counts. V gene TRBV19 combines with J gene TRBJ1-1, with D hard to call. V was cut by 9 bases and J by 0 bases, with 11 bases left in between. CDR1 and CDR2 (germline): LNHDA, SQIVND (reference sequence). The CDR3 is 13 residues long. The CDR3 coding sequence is TGTGCCAGCCGGGAGGCCATGAACACTGAAGCTTTCTTT. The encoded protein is CASREAMNTEAFF. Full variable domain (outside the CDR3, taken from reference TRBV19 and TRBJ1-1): DGGITQSPKYLFRKEGQNVTLSCEQNLNHDAMYWYRQDPGQGLRLIYYSQIVNDFQKGDIAEGYSVSREKKESFPLTVTSAQKNPTAFYLCASREAMNTEAFFGQGTRLTVV.

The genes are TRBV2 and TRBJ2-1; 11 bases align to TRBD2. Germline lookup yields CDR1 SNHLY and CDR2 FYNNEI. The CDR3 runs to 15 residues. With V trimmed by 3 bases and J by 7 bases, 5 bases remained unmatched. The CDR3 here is CASSEGLAALNEQFF. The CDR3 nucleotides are TGTGCCAGCAGTGAGGGACTAGCGGCCCTGAATGAGCAGTTCTTC.

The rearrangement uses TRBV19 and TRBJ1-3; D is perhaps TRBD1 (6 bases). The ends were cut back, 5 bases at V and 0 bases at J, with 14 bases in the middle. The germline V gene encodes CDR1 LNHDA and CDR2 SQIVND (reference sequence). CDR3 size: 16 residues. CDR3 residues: CASSPPTGLSGNTIYF. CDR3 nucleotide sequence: TGTGCCAGTAGTCCCCCGACAGGCCTCTCTGGAAACACCATATATTTT.

CDR3 sequence (DNA): TGCGCCAGCAGCTTCTTGACTAGCGGGAGGTACATTCAGTACTTC. It codes for CASSFLTSGRYIQYF. The chain recombines TRBV5-1 with TRBJ2-4; 13 bases align to TRBD2. Germline CDR1 reads SGHRS; CDR2 reads YFSETQ. With 2 bases clipped from V and 8 bases from J, the junction kept 4 bases outside the gene matches. This CDR3 is 15 amino acids long.

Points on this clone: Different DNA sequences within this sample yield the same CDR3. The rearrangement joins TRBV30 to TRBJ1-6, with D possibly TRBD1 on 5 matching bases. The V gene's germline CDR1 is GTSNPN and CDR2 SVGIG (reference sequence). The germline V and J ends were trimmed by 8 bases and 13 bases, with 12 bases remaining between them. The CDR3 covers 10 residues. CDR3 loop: CALQGAPLHF. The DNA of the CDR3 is TGTGCCCTCCAAGGGGCCCCCCTCCACTTT.

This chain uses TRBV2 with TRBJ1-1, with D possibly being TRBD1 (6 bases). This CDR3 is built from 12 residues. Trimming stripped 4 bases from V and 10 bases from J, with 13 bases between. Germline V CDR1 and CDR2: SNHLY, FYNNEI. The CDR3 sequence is CASSGQVVVAFF. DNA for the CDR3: TGTGCCAGCAGTGGACAGGTCGTCGTAGCTTTCTTT.

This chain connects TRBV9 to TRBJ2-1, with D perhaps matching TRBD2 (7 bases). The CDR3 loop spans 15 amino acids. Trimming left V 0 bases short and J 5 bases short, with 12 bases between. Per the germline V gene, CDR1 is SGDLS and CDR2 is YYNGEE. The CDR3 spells CASSVVGGAHNEQFF. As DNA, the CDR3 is TGTGCCAGCAGCGTAGTAGGGGGGGCCCACAATGAGCAGTTCTTC.

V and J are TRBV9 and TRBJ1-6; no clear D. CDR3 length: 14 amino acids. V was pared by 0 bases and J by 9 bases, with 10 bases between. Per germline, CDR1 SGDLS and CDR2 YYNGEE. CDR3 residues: CASSVGGSGSPLHF. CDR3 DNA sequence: TGTGCCAGCAGCGTAGGAGGTTCGGGTTCACCCCTCCACTTT.

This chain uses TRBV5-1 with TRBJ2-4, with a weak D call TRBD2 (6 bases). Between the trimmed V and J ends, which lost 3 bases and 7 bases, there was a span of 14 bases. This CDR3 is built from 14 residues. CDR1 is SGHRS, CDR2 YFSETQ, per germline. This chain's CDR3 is CASSSGGGPNIQYF. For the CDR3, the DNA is TGCGCCAGCAGCTCCGGAGGAGGGCCGAACATTCAGTACTTC.

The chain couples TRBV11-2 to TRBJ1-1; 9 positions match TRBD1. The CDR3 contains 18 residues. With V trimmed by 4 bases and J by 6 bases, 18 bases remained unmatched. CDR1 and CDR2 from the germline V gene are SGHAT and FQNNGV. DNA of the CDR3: TGTGCCAGCAGCTCGAGCGACAGGGGGAAGCAACGGGATGCTGAAGCTTTCTTT. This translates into CASSSSDRGKQRDAEAFF. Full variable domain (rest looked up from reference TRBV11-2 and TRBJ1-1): EAGVAQSPRYKIIEKRQSVAFWCNPISGHATLYWYQQILGQGPKLLIQFQNNGVVDDSQLPKDRFSAERLKGVDSTLKIQPAKLEDSAVYLCASSSSDRGKQRDAEAFFGQGTRLTVV.

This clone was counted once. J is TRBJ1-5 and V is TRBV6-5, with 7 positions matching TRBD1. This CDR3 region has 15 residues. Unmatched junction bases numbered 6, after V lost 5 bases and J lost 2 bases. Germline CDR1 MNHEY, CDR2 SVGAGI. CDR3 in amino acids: CASSTTGLGNQPQHF. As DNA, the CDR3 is TGTGCCAGCAGTACGACAGGGCTGGGCAATCAGCCCCAGCATTTT.

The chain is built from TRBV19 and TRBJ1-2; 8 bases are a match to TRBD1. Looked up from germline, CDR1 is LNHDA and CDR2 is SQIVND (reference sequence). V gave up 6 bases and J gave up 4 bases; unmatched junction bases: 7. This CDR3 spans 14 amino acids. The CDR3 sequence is CASRSSGGGYGYTF. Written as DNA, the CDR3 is TGTGCCAGTAGATCATCAGGGGGCGGCTATGGCTACACCTTC.